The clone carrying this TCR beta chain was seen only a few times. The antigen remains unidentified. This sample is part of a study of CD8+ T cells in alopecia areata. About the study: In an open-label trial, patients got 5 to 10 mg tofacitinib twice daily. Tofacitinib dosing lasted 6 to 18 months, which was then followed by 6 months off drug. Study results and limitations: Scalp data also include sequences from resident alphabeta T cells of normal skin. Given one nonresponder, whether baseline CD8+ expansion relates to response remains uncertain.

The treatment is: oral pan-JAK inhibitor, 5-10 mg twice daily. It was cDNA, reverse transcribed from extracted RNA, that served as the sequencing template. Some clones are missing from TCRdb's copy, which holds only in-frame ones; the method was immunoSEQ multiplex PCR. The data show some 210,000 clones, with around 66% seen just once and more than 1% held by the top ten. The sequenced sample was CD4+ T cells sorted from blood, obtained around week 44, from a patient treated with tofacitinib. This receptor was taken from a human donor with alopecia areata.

The CDR3 loop reads CASSRDRETQYF. In DNA, the CDR3 is TGCGCCAGCAGCAGGGACAGGGAGACCCAGTACTTC. The rearrangement links TRBV5-1 to TRBJ2-5; 8 positions agree with TRBD1. There are 12 residues in the CDR3. Unmatched junction bases numbered 1, after V lost 4 bases and J lost 5 bases. Germline CDR1 and CDR2: SGHRS and YFSETQ.